The present entry profiles one T cell receptor beta chain with its context. Its antigen is undetermined. This sample stems from a study of T cell repertoires in cytomegalovirus infection. About the research overall: Signatures in public TCR beta sequences pointed to both CMV infection and matching HLA type. Points from the study as a whole: The study found HLA-C-restricted CMV-specific TCR beta clonotypes dominating the ex vivo response.

The CDR3 contains 17 residues. Trimming at V came to 5 bases and at J to 0 bases, leaving 10 bases not matched to a gene. Germline lookup yields CDR1 SGHTA and CDR2 FQGNSA. TCRdb independently ran MiXCR on the reads; one entry per CDR3 protein. The sample holds 510,000 or so distinct CDR3 sequences, 26% seen once. The chain links TRBV7-2 to TRBJ1-1; TRBD1 aligns across 9 bases. This receptor was taken from a human donor in good health (CMV status not recorded). Some clones in this sample may be carry-over from other donors' samples. The sequenced sample consisted of PBMCs. CDR3 DNA: TGTGCCAGCAGCACCTCCCATTGGGACAGGGTGAACACTGAAGCTTTCTTT. The encoded protein is CASSTSHWDRVNTEAFF.